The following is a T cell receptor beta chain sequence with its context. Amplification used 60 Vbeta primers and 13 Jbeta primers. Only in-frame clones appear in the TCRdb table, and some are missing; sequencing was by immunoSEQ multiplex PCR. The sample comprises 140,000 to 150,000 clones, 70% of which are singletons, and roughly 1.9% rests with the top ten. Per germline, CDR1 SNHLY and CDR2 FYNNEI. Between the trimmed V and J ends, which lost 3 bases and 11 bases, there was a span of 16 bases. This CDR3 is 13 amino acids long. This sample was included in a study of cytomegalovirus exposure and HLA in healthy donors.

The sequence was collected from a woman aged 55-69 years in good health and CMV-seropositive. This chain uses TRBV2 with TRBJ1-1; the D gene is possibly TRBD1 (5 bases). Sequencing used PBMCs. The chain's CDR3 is CASSEVDRQRAFF. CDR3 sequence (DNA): TGTGCCAGCAGTGAGGTCGACAGACAACGTGCTTTCTTT.